The TCR beta chain described here comes from a study of cytomegalovirus exposure and HLA in healthy donors. Study-wide results and caveats: V- and J-gene trimming of TCR beta was linked (in a later analysis) to a missense DCLRE1C variant. Published work reported that the classifier diagnosed cytomegalovirus status with high specificity and sensitivity. What was likely a sequencing artifact was a cluster of highly shared sequence variants.

Primers included in the PCR were 60 Vbeta and 13 Jbeta primers. The method was immunoSEQ multiplex PCR; TCRdb's version includes in-frame clones alone and lacks a portion of them. The table has some 190,000 clones, 75% to 90% seen once. Points on this clone: The antigen is not known. Other DNA variants within this sample encode the same CDR3.

The CDR3 extends over 14 amino acids. The junction had 2 bases not matched to a gene; V was cut back by 0 bases and J by 2 bases. Per germline, CDR1 SGDLS and CDR2 YYNGEE. Sequencing was performed on PBMCs. The chain links TRBV9 to TRBJ2-7, with 7 bases aligning to TRBD1. The clonotype was recovered from a young woman in good health and CMV-seronegative. The CDR3 region has the DNA TGTGCCAGCAGCGTAGAGGGACAGACCTACGAGCAGTACTTC. Its translation: CASSVEGQTYEQYF.